These 22 T cell receptor beta chains share one sample of origin, sequenced in a study of PD-1 blockade in classical Hodgkin lymphoma. The assay was immunoSEQ multiplex PCR, and TCRdb's table has in-frame clones only and misses some. The table has under 65,000 clones, roughly nine tenths seen once. Every one of the patients relapsed after autologous stem cell transplantation (brentuximab vedotin exposure was variable). Here the sequenced sample was peripheral blood mononuclear cells (PBMCs), taken at baseline. The receptor source for this set is a human donor with classical Hodgkin lymphoma.

The V call is TRBV11-3, the J call TRBJ2-1; D remains unclear. The germline gives CDR1 SGHNT, CDR2 YENEEA. The length of the CDR3 is 12 residues. V shed 1 base and J shed 8 bases, with 6 bases lying between them. CDR3 in amino acids: CASSLGRDEQFF. The CDR3 nucleotides are TGTGCCAGCAGCTTAGGGAGAGATGAGCAGTTCTTC.

The chain joins TRBV25-1 to TRBJ1-2; tentatively, D is TRBD1 (5 bases). The CDR3 is 13 amino acids. V was cut by 6 bases and J by 6 bases, with 14 bases left in between. The V gene's germline CDR1 is MGHDK and CDR2 SYGVNS. The CDR3 DNA follows: TGTGCCAGCAGGTTAGGGGACGGGCATGGCTACACCTTC. The encoded protein is CASRLGDGHGYTF.

The rearrangement links TRBV12-5 to TRBJ1-6, with D uncertain. The germline gives CDR1 LGHNT, CDR2 FRNRAP. V lost 7 bases and J 10 bases, leaving 11 bases between the germline ends. The CDR3 spans 12 residues. CDR3: CASARDLSPLHF. Here the CDR3 DNA reads TGTGCTAGTGCCCGGGATCTATCACCCCTCCACTTT.

The J gene is TRBJ1-1, the V gene TRBV11-2; D is unresolved. The germline V gene has CDR1 SGHAT and CDR2 FQNNGV. The CDR3 runs 13 residues. The V end was cut by 6 bases, the J end by 3 bases, with 11 bases between. CDR3: CASSLQVDTEAFF. The CDR3 DNA follows: TGTGCCAGCAGTCTTCAGGTGGACACTGAAGCTTTCTTT.

J is TRBJ2-7 and V is TRBV5-1; 10 bases align to TRBD1. The J segment lost 4 bases and the V segment lost 3 bases, leaving 4 bases of the junction unmatched. Germline lookup yields CDR1 SGHRS and CDR2 YFSETQ. The CDR3 sequence is 14 residues long. CDR3 region: CASSSGTGDYEQYF. The DNA for the CDR3 is TGCGCCAGCAGCTCCGGGACAGGGGATTACGAGCAGTACTTC.

This clone appeared a few times. This chain connects TRBV6-1 to TRBJ1-2, with TRBD1 matching over 9 bases. The trim removed 1 base at V and 2 bases at J, leaving 2 bases unmatched. This CDR3 contains 15 residues. CDR1 is MNHNS, CDR2 SASEGT, per germline. The CDR3 region has the DNA TGTGCCAGCAGTGAAGACAGGGGGCGAAACTATGGCTACACCTTC. Residues: CASSEDRGRNYGYTF.

The sample holds one count of this clone. The chain combines TRBV7-9 with TRBJ2-7; D unclear. Trimming took 2 bases from V and 6 from J, leaving 8 bases between them. Germline assignment: CDR1 SEHNR and CDR2 FQNEAQ (reference sequence). This CDR3 region has 12 residues. The CDR3 DNA sequence: TGTGCCAGCAGCTTAAGCTCAGTCGAGCAGTACTTC. Its translation: CASSLSSVEQYF. Variable domain in full (rest from reference TRBV7-9 and TRBJ2-7): DTGVSQNPRHKITKRGQNVTFRCDPISEHNRLYWYRQTLGQGPEFLTYFQNEAQLEKSRLLSDRFSAERPKGSFSTLEIQRTEQGDSAMYLCASSLSSVEQYFGPGTRLTVT.

The DNA of the CDR3 is TGTGCCATCAGTGAGTCCGGGAACACTGAAGCTTTCTTT. Its protein product is CAISESGNTEAFF. The V and J genes are TRBV10-3 and TRBJ1-1, with D uncertain. CDR3 length equals 13 residues. The germline gives CDR1 ENHRY, CDR2 SYGVKD. Trimming removed 0 bases from V and 1 base from J, with 3 bases in between.

This chain uses TRBV5-1 with TRBJ2-1; D gene unclear. This CDR3 comprises 12 residues. Looked up from germline, CDR1 is SGHRS and CDR2 is YFSETQ. V lost 1 base, J lost 10 bases, and 9 bases lay in between. CDR3 DNA sequence: TGCGCCAGCAGCTTGTATCCAGCCGAGCAGTTCTTC. This sequence encodes CASSLYPAEQFF.

The gene calls are TRBV11-2 and TRBJ2-1; D call uncertain. V was shortened by 5 bases and J by 10 bases, with 15 bases between the two germline ends. This CDR3 comprises 13 residues. Germline-derived CDR1 and CDR2 are SGHAT and FQNNGV. The chain's CDR3 is CASSPTWLLEQFF. The CDR3 DNA follows: TGTGCCAGCAGCCCTACTTGGCTCCTAGAGCAGTTCTTC. The variable domain in full, with the rest retrieved from reference TRBV11-2 and TRBJ2-1, is EAGVAQSPRYKIIEKRQSVAFWCNPISGHATLYWYQQILGQGPKLLIQFQNNGVVDDSQLPKDRFSAERLKGVDSTLKIQPAKLEDSAVYLCASSPTWLLEQFFGPGTRLTVL.

V gene TRBV6-6 combines with J gene TRBJ1-5; 7 bases align to TRBD1. Germline loops: CDR1 MNHNY, CDR2 SVGAGI (reference sequence). V shed 11 bases, J shed 2 bases, and the junction held 9 bases outside the gene matches. The length of the CDR3 is 14 residues. This CDR3 is CACSITGGNQPQHF. In DNA form, the CDR3 reads TGTGCCTGTTCGATCACAGGGGGCAATCAGCCCCAGCATTTT.

This chain uses TRBV10-3 with TRBJ1-2; TRBD1 might be the D (6 bases). This CDR3 is 17 amino acids long. The V and J ends lost 4 bases and 3 bases respectively, with 21 bases between them. Looked up from germline, CDR1 is ENHRY and CDR2 is SYGVKD. Here the CDR3 reads CAISGGGPFEGDYGYTF. The CDR3 nucleotides are TGTGCCATCAGTGGGGGGGGCCCATTCGAAGGGGACTATGGCTACACCTTC.

V is TRBV11-3 and J is TRBJ2-2; 8 nucleotides agree with TRBD1. V was pared by 0 bases and J by 5 bases, with 8 bases of the junction left unmatched. Looked up from germline, CDR1 is SGHNT and CDR2 is YENEEA. The CDR3 loop spans 17 amino acids. The CDR3 reads CASSLEGRTGQTGELFF. The CDR3 DNA sequence: TGTGCCAGCAGCTTAGAGGGTCGGACAGGGCAAACCGGGGAGCTGTTTTTT.

The chain uses TRBV5-1 and TRBJ1-1; a weak D match, TRBD1 (6 bases). The V end lost 3 bases, the J end lost 1 base, and 16 bases lay between the germline ends. CDR3 length: 16 amino acids. Germline V gene data show CDR1 as SGHRS and CDR2 as YFSETQ. The CDR3 region is CASSSLPGQKNTEAFF. CDR3 DNA sequence: TGCGCCAGCAGCTCACTCCCGGGACAAAAGAACACTGAAGCTTTCTTT.

The rearrangement links TRBV6-5 to TRBJ1-4; D possibly corresponds to TRBD1 (5 bases). The germline V gene has CDR1 MNHEY and CDR2 SVGAGI. This CDR3 is built from 14 residues. V was clipped by 6 bases and J by 4 bases, with 12 bases between them. Here the CDR3 DNA reads TGTGCCAGCAGCCCGGGACGGCATAATGAAAAACTGTTTTTT. It translates to CASSPGRHNEKLFF.

This rearrangement joins TRBV2 to TRBJ1-4, with no clear D. Germline CDR1 and CDR2: SNHLY and FYNNEI. There are 15 residues in the CDR3. V was trimmed by 1 base and J by 2 bases, leaving 8 bases between them. CDR3 DNA: TGTGCCAGCAGTGAAGACTGGCGGACTAATGAAAAACTGTTTTTT. Amino acid sequence: CASSEDWRTNEKLFF.

The chain has TRBV2 and TRBJ2-1, with D possibly TRBD1 on 5 matching bases. The CDR3 totals 13 residues. The germline V gene encodes CDR1 SNHLY and CDR2 FYNNEI. Trimming took 10 bases from V and 0 from J, leaving 10 bases between them. CDR3 region: CATVQDSYNEQFF. The CDR3, as DNA: TGTGCCACTGTACAGGACTCCTACAATGAGCAGTTCTTC.

The gene calls are TRBV28 and TRBJ1-5; D unresolved. The CDR3 is 15 amino acids. The V end lost 3 bases, the J end lost 0 bases, and 9 bases lay between the germline ends. CDR1 and CDR2 (germline): MDHEN, SYDVKM. As DNA, the CDR3 is TGTGCCAGCAGTTTGCGGCTGCATAGCAATCAGCCCCAGCATTTT. Its protein product is CASSLRLHSNQPQHF.

This clone was seen only once. V usage is TRBV6-6 and J usage is TRBJ1-3, with D tentatively TRBD1 (6 bases). V was trimmed by 1 base and J by 0 bases, leaving 7 bases between them. Germline loops: CDR1 MNHNY, CDR2 SVGAGI (reference sequence). CDR3 size: 15 residues. CDR3 protein: CASSYFRGSGNTIYF. CDR3 DNA: TGTGCCAGCAGTTACTTCAGGGGCTCTGGAAACACCATATATTTT.

The chain joins TRBV7-9 to TRBJ1-2; weak D call: TRBD1 (6 bases). This CDR3 is 13 amino acids long. V shed 5 bases and J shed 10 bases, with 17 bases lying between them. Looked up from germline, CDR1 is SEHNR and CDR2 is FQNEAQ (reference sequence). This chain's CDR3 is CASSRDTRNDYTF. DNA of the CDR3: TGTGCCAGCAGCAGGGACACCCGAAACGACTACACCTTC.

As DNA, the CDR3 is TGTGCCACGGGAAGGGCCGTGGGGTCCTACGAGCAGTACTTC. This sequence encodes CATGRAVGSYEQYF. V gene TRBV6-6 combines with J gene TRBJ2-7, with D perhaps TRBD2 (5 bases). The CDR3 totals 14 residues. Per germline, CDR1 MNHNY and CDR2 SVGAGI (reference sequence). With 10 bases removed from V and 1 base from J, the gap between germline ends came to 17 bases.

This chain uses TRBV6-1 with TRBJ2-7; 7 nucleotides line up with TRBD2. The CDR3 has 13 amino acids. With V trimmed by 10 bases and J by 1 base, 7 bases remained unmatched. The V gene's germline CDR1 is MNHNS and CDR2 SASEGT. DNA for the CDR3: TGTGCCACCTGCCCTAGCGGTTCCTACGAGCAGTACTTC. Protein: CATCPSGSYEQYF.